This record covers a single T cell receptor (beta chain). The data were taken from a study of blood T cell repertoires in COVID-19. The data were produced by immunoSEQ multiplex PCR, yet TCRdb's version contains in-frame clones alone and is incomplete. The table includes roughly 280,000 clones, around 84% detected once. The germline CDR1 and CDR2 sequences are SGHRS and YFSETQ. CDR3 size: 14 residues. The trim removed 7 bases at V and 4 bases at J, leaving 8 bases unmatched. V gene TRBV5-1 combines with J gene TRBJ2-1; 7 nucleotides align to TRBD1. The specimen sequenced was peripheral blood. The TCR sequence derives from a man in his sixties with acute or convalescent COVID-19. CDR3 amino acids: CASSRDRNYNEQFF. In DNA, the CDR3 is TGCGCCAGCTCCCGGGACAGAAATTACAATGAGCAGTTCTTC.